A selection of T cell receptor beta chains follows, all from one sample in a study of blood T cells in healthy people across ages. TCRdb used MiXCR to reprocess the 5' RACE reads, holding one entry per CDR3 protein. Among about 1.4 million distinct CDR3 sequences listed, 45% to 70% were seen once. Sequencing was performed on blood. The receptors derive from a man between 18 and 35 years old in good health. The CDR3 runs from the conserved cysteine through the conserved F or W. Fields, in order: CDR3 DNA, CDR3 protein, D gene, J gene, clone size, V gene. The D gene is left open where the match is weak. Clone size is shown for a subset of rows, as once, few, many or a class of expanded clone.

TGTGCCAGCAGCCAAGAGAGCCCGGAGGGTAATGAAAAACTGTTTTTT CASSQESPEGNEKLFF - TRBJ1-4 once TRBV14
TGCGCCAGCAGCCAAGAGGGGGGGCCCCGTAGTTTGGCGGTGCAGTACTTC CASSQEGGPRSLAVQYF - TRBJ2-5 - TRBV4-1
TGCGCCAGCAGCTGGGATTGGGGGTCCGGGGAGCTGTTTTTT CASSWDWGSGELFF - TRBJ2-2 once TRBV5-1
TGCAGTGCCCTGACAGGGCCTGAAGCTTTCTTT CSALTGPEAFF TRBD1 TRBJ1-1 - TRBV20-1
TGTGCCAGCAGCTCTCTCTTGGCGGACAATGAGCAGTTCTTC CASSSLLADNEQFF - TRBJ2-1 - TRBV4-2
TGTGCCAGCAGCTTAAGTCCCCATCTCTATGGCTACACCTTC CASSLSPHLYGYTF - TRBJ1-2 - TRBV7-2
TGCAGTGCACTACTACTAGCACCTTTAGTACGCAATGAGCAGTTCTTC CSALLLAPLVRNEQFF - TRBJ2-1 - TRBV20-1
TGCAGTGCTAGAGCCACAGACAGAGTCTCTGGGGCCAACGTCCTGACTTTC CSARATDRVSGANVLTF - TRBJ2-6 - TRBV20-1
TGCAGCGTTGAATTGGGGACGGTAGACTACGAGCAGTACTTC CSVELGTVDYEQYF - TRBJ2-7 once TRBV29-1
TGTGCCAGCAGTTACCCCCCGACAGGGCAAGATACGCAGTATTTT CASSYPPTGQDTQYF TRBD1 TRBJ2-3 once TRBV6-2/TRBV6-3
TGTGCCAGCAGTTACACCGGGACAGGCCTCGGTCCAAGGGAAGATACGCAGTATTTT CASSYTGTGLGPREDTQYF TRBD1 TRBJ2-3 few TRBV6-5
TGTGCCAGCAGACCATTACTGTGGGGGACCGCAGATACGCAGTATTTT CASRPLLWGTADTQYF - TRBJ2-3 - TRBV12-3/TRBV12-4
TGCAGTGCTAGGAACCCCCACAGAGCTAACTATGGCTACACCTTC CSARNPHRANYGYTF - TRBJ1-2 - TRBV20-1
TGTGCCAGCAGTCCGGACAGGGCGGGGGTATACGAGCAGTACTTC CASSPDRAGVYEQYF - TRBJ2-7 - TRBV25-1
TGTGCCAGCAGCGTAGCCTTGCGGGACTACGAGCAGTACTTC CASSVALRDYEQYF - TRBJ2-7 - TRBV7-2
TGTGCCAGCAGCCAAGATGGTCGGGTTAACCCCTACGAGCAGTACTTC CASSQDGRVNPYEQYF - TRBJ2-7 - TRBV3-1
TGTGCCAGCAGCCGCCTGGGGAGGGAAGCTTTCTTT CASSRLGREAFF - TRBJ1-1 - TRBV7-2
TGTGCCAGCAGTTACGGGGGCCCGGTTCACGGCGAGACCCAGTACTTC CASSYGGPVHGETQYF - TRBJ2-5 - TRBV6-5
TGTGCCAGCAGCGTAAGGACTACTTCCTACGAGCAGTACTTC CASSVRTTSYEQYF - TRBJ2-7 few TRBV9
TGTGCCAGCAGCTTAGTTTTGCCGACGGATGGCTACACCTTC CASSLVLPTDGYTF - TRBJ1-2 - TRBV7-9
TGCAGCGTTGAACTGGGCCAGGGCACTAGTGAGCAGTACTTC CSVELGQGTSEQYF - TRBJ2-5 few TRBV29-1
TGCAGTGCTCGGACGTCCCTCACAGATACGCAGTATTTT CSARTSLTDTQYF - TRBJ2-3 - TRBV20-1
TGCAGTGCTAGAGATAAGAAAAGCGGGGCTTACTACGAGCAGTACTTC CSARDKKSGAYYEQYF TRBD2 TRBJ2-7 - TRBV20-1
TGCGCCAGCAGCCAAGGCCTCGACAGGGGAAATTCACCCCTCCACTTT CASSQGLDRGNSPLHF TRBD1 TRBJ1-6 - TRBV4-1
TGTGCCAGCAGCTCGGGACTAGCACACTACGAGCAGTACTTC CASSSGLAHYEQYF TRBD2 TRBJ2-7 few TRBV12-3/TRBV12-4
TGTGCCAGCGGACTAGCGGGAGGGAGTACGAACAATGAGCAGTTCTTC CASGLAGGSTNNEQFF TRBD2 TRBJ2-1 - TRBV10-3
TGCGCCAGCAGTGAGTCGGCCCTCTCTAGCGGGAGGGCGCATACGCAGTATTTT CASSESALSSGRAHTQYF TRBD2 TRBJ2-3 - TRBV10-2
TGTGCCAGCCAGGGACCCACCTACGAGCAGTACTTC CASQGPTYEQYF - TRBJ2-7 - TRBV7-9
TGTGCCAGCGGCCCGAGACAGGAAAACTCACCCCTCCACTTT CASGPRQENSPLHF - TRBJ1-6 - TRBV27
TGTGCCAGCAGTTATCTCGGGCCATCGGGGGGCTACACCTTC CASSYLGPSGGYTF - TRBJ1-2 few TRBV6-5
TGTGCCAGCAGTTTGGACAGGGGGGGAGGCACTGAAGCTTTCTTT CASSLDRGGGTEAFF TRBD1 TRBJ1-1 - TRBV27
TGTGCCAGCACCCACAGGGACGGCTATGGCTACACCTTC CASTHRDGYGYTF - TRBJ1-2 - TRBV4-2
TGTGCCAGCAGTCCAGGGACTATCGGGGCAGAGACCCAGTACTTC CASSPGTIGAETQYF TRBD2 TRBJ2-5 once TRBV27
TGTGCCAGCAGTCACTTCCGGGCGAGCTCGACAGATACGCAGTATTTT CASSHFRASSTDTQYF - TRBJ2-3 few TRBV7-2
TGCAGTGCCAAGGGACAGGGGGTGGAGACCCAGTACTTC CSAKGQGVETQYF TRBD1 TRBJ2-5 few TRBV20-1
TGTGCCAGCAGACGATACTACGAGCAGTACTTC CASRRYYEQYF - TRBJ2-7 few TRBV2
TGTGCCAGCAGCCCGGGGGCCGGGACAGGGGCTGCGTATGAGCAGTTCTTC CASSPGAGTGAAYEQFF TRBD1 TRBJ2-1 - TRBV12-3/TRBV12-4
TGTGCCACCAAGGACGGACTCACAGATACGCAGTATTTT CATKDGLTDTQYF - TRBJ2-3 - TRBV6-2/TRBV6-3
TGCGCCAGCAGCCAGAGCGCTCTTCGGGGGACTGAAGCTTTCTTT CASSQSALRGTEAFF - TRBJ1-1 - TRBV5-1
TGCAGCGCCCGACTTATCTCTGGGGCCAACGTCCTGACTTTC CSARLISGANVLTF - TRBJ2-6 - TRBV29-1
TGTGCCAGCAGCCAAAACTCCGGGACACCGGTTGGAAAACTGTTTTTT CASSQNSGTPVGKLFF - TRBJ1-4 - TRBV2
TGTGCCAGTAGTATTGGACGCCGCACGGGCGGCTACACCTTC CASSIGRRTGGYTF - TRBJ1-2 - TRBV19
TGTGCCAGCAGCACAGGGACCATCTACAATGAGCAGTTCTTC CASSTGTIYNEQFF - TRBJ2-1 - TRBV12-3/TRBV12-4
TGCAGTGCTCCCAAGAGGACAGGGGCCTTCGATGAGCAGTTCTTC CSAPKRTGAFDEQFF TRBD1 TRBJ2-1 - TRBV20-1